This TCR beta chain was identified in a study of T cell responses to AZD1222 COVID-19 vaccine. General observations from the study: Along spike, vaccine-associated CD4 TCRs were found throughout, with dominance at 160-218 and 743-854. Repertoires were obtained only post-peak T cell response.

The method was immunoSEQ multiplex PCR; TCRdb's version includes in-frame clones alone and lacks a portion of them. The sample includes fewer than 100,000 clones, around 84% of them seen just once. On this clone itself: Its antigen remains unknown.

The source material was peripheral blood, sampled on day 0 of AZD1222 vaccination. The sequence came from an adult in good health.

CDR3 in amino acids: CASSLAPGRGYTF. As DNA, the CDR3 is TGTGCCAGCAGTTTAGCTCCGGGGAGGGGCTACACCTTC. The chain has TRBV12-3 or TRBV12-4 and TRBJ1-2; D uncertain. The CDR3 runs to 13 residues. V gave up 0 bases and J gave up 8 bases, with 10 bases separating them.